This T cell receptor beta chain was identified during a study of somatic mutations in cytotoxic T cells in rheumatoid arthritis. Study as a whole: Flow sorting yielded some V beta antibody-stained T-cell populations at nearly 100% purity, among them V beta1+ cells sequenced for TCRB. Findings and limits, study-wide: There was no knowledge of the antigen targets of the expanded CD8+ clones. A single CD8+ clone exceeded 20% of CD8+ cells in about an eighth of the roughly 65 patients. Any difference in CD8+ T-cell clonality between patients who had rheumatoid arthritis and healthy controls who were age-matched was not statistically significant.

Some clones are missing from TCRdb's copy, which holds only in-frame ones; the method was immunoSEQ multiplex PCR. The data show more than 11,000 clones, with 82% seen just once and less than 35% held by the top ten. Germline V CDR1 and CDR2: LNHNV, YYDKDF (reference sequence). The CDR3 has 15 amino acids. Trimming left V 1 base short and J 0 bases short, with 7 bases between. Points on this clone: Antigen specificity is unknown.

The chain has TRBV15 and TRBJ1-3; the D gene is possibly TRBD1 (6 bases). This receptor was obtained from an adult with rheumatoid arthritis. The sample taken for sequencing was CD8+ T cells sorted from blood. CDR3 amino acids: CATSRGTDSGNTIYF. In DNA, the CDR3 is TGTGCCACCAGCAGAGGGACAGACTCTGGAAACACCATATATTTT.